One sample yielded the 30 T cell receptor beta chains listed below, sequenced in a study of blood T cell repertoires in COVID-19. This table comes from immunoSEQ multiplex PCR, and its TCRdb copy is limited to in-frame clones, with some not included. The sample carries approximately 390,000 clones, roughly 86% recorded once. Sequencing was performed on PBMCs or T cells enriched from blood (not recorded which). The receptors stem from a middle-aged woman with acute COVID-19.

The V call is TRBV2, the J call TRBJ2-5, with D perhaps matching TRBD2 (5 bases). CDR1 is SNHLY and CDR2 is FYNNEI in the germline V gene. This CDR3 region has 15 residues. Deletions cut 3 bases from V and 3 bases from J, with 14 bases between. The CDR3 is CASSDPASSEETQYF. CDR3 DNA: TGTGCCAGCAGTGATCCGGCTAGCTCGGAAGAGACCCAGTACTTC.

The chain has TRBV6-5 and TRBJ2-7; 8 bases are shared with TRBD2. The CDR3 sequence is 13 residues long. J gave up 4 bases and V 10 bases, and 9 bases lay outside the gene matches. Germline V CDR1 and CDR2: MNHEY, SVGAGI. This CDR3 reads CATGASGLYEQYF. The CDR3 DNA follows: TGTGCCACCGGGGCTAGCGGGCTATACGAGCAGTACTTC.

V and J are TRBV5-8 and TRBJ2-7; 9 bases are shared with TRBD1. In germline, CDR1 is SGHTS, CDR2 YDEGEE. The J segment lost 4 bases and the V segment lost 2 bases, leaving 10 bases of the junction unmatched. This CDR3 has 16 residues. CDR3 amino acids: CASSLRETGGKYEQYF. In DNA form, the CDR3 reads TGTGCCAGCAGCTTAAGGGAGACAGGGGGTAAATACGAGCAGTACTTC.

V and J are TRBV18 and TRBJ2-7, with D uncertain. The CDR3 spans 14 residues. With 0 bases removed from V and 5 bases from J, the gap between germline ends came to 11 bases. The germline CDR1 and CDR2 sequences are KGHSH and LQKENI. This chain's CDR3 is CASSPPGTLNEQYF. For the CDR3, the DNA is TGTGCCAGCTCACCACCGGGCACTCTGAACGAGCAGTACTTC.

The chain joins TRBV5-1 to TRBJ1-1; no definite D call. V gave up 5 bases and J gave up 6 bases, with 11 bases separating them. Germline values: CDR1 SGHRS, CDR2 YFSETQ. This CDR3 has 12 amino acids. The CDR3 loop is CASSISTSEAFF. CDR3 DNA: TGCGCCAGCAGTATTAGCACCTCTGAAGCTTTCTTT.

The genes are TRBV29-1 and TRBJ2-1; tentative D call: TRBD2 (5 bases). V dropped 3 bases and J dropped 9 bases, with 12 bases sitting between them. Germline loops: CDR1 SQVTM, CDR2 ANQGSEA. The CDR3 loop spans 12 amino acids. Here the CDR3 reads CSVDWTLGEQFF. In nucleotides, the CDR3 is TGCAGCGTTGACTGGACTCTTGGTGAGCAGTTCTTC.

The chain has TRBV19 and TRBJ1-3; D call uncertain. The CDR3 consists of 13 residues. CDR1 and CDR2 (germline): LNHDA, SQIVND (reference sequence). In DNA, the CDR3 is TGTGTCGGCGGTTTCCTCTCTGGAAACACCATATATTTT. It specifies CVGGFLSGNTIYF.

The CDR3 spells CASSIGQATKDEQYF. CDR3 coding DNA: TGTGCCAGCAGCATCGGACAGGCGACCAAGGACGAGCAGTACTTC. V is TRBV7-9 and J is TRBJ2-7; 7 bases map to TRBD1. The CDR3 extends over 15 amino acids. Germline V gives CDR1 SEHNR, CDR2 FQNEAQ (reference sequence). V shed 5 bases and J 5 bases; nucleotides not matched to a gene: 12.

The CDR3 region is CASSEREQGTEAFF. The CDR3 coding sequence is TGTGCCAGCAGTGAGCGGGAGCAGGGCACTGAAGCTTTCTTT. This chain links TRBV6-1 with TRBJ1-1, with D maybe TRBD1 (5 bases). From germline, CDR1 is MNHNS and CDR2 SASEGT. Trimming removed 3 bases from V and 4 bases from J, with 12 bases in between. This CDR3 spans 14 amino acids.

This clone was counted once. The gene calls are TRBV11-3 and TRBJ2-1; weak D call: TRBD1 (5 bases). This CDR3 has 15 amino acids. The germline CDR1 and CDR2 sequences are SGHNT and YENEEA. V was pared by 1 base and J by 4 bases, with 11 bases between. In DNA form, the CDR3 reads TGTGCCAGCAGCTTAGGGGTAAGGGGTTACAATGAGCAGTTCTTC. This codes for CASSLGVRGYNEQFF. The full variable domain, its missing parts supplied by reference TRBV11-3 and TRBJ2-1, is EAGVVQSPRYKIIEKKQPVAFWCNPISGHNTLYWYLQNLGQGPELLIRYENEEAVDDSQLPKDRFSAERLKGVDSTLKIQPAELGDSAVYLCASSLGVRGYNEQFFGPGTRLTVL.

The rearrangement links TRBV4-1 to TRBJ1-3, with TRBD1 matching over 11 bases. CDR1 MGHRA and CDR2 YSYEKL come from the germline V gene. CDR3 length: 20 residues. Trimming cost V 1 base and J 0 bases; bases outside gene matches: 11. CDR3 sequence reads: CASSQVWLRTGGLSGNTIYF. In nucleotides, the CDR3 is TGCGCCAGCAGCCAAGTGTGGTTAAGGACAGGGGGCCTCTCTGGAAACACCATATATTTT.

This clone occurred a few times. This rearrangement joins TRBV27 to TRBJ2-3, with TRBD1 matching over 7 bases. CDR3 size: 15 residues. Germline V gene lookup returns CDR1 MNHEY and CDR2 SMNVEV (reference sequence). V shed 3 bases and J 1 base; nucleotides not matched to a gene: 4. The CDR3 DNA sequence: TGTGCCAGCAGTTTTTGGGACAGCCGCACAGATACGCAGTATTTT. The encoded protein is CASSFWDSRTDTQYF.

The rearrangement links TRBV7-8 to TRBJ1-3; 7 nucleotides line up with TRBD1. The CDR3 contains 14 residues. Germline V gives CDR1 SGHVS, CDR2 FQNEAQ. Trimming cost V 4 bases and J 7 bases; bases outside gene matches: 7. The CDR3 bases are TGTGCCAGCAGCTCACAGGGGCTATACAACACCATATATTTT. This sequence encodes CASSSQGLYNTIYF.

V usage is TRBV2 and J usage is TRBJ2-3, with TRBD1 matching over 11 bases. The length of the CDR3 is 14 residues. Trimming cost V 5 bases and J 5 bases; bases outside gene matches: 3. From germline, CDR1 is SNHLY and CDR2 FYNNEI. CDR3 loop: CASSWTGGLDTQYF. CDR3 coding DNA: TGTGCCAGCAGTTGGACAGGGGGCTTAGATACGCAGTATTTT.

V gene TRBV9 combines with J gene TRBJ1-3; weak D call: TRBD1 (5 bases). The germline CDR1 and CDR2 sequences are SGDLS and YYNGEE. The V gene lost 4 bases and the J gene lost 7 bases, with 18 bases spanning the gap. CDR3 length: 15 amino acids. The CDR3 DNA reads as TGTGCCAGCAGCCTCGCGGGGGAGCTGGGGAACACCATATATTTT. Translated: CASSLAGELGNTIYF.

The V call is TRBV30, the J call TRBJ2-1; no clear D gene. Germline loops: CDR1 GTSNPN, CDR2 SVGIG (reference sequence). V was cut by 0 bases and J by 5 bases, with 11 bases left in between. The CDR3 extends over 14 amino acids. CDR3 sequence: CAWSVQVRNNEQFF. The CDR3 DNA follows: TGTGCCTGGAGTGTACAAGTCAGAAACAATGAGCAGTTCTTC. Using reference TRBV30 and TRBJ2-1 for the parts outside the CDR3, the full variable domain is SQTIHQWPATLVQPVGSPLSLECTVEGTSNPNLYWYRQAAGRGLQLLFYSVGIGQISSEVPQNLSASRPQDRQFILSSKKLLLSDSGFYLCAWSVQVRNNEQFFGPGTRLTVL.

This chain links TRBV5-1 with TRBJ1-4; 8 bases are shared with TRBD1. The CDR3 is 16 amino acids. From germline, CDR1 is SGHRS and CDR2 YFSETQ. The V and J ends lost 0 bases and 8 bases, in that order; junction bases with no gene match: 9. CDR3 protein: CASSLDPGTGFEKLFF. For the CDR3, the DNA is TGCGCCAGCAGCTTGGACCCCGGGACAGGTTTCGAAAAACTGTTTTTT.

This chain links TRBV2 with TRBJ2-1; 9 bases align to TRBD1. Germline assignment: CDR1 SNHLY and CDR2 FYNNEI. J gave up 5 bases and V 4 bases, and 3 bases lay outside the gene matches. The length of the CDR3 is 14 residues. CDR3 loop: CASSGQGGNNEQFF. The CDR3 DNA is TGTGCCAGCAGTGGACAGGGGGGGAACAATGAGCAGTTCTTC.

The chain uses TRBV19 and TRBJ1-5; D uncertain. The CDR3 sequence is 14 residues long. Per germline, CDR1 LNHDA and CDR2 SQIVND (reference sequence). Trimming stripped 2 bases from V and 5 bases from J, with 10 bases between. The chain's CDR3 is CASSINGLDQPQHF. CDR3 nucleotide sequence: TGTGCCAGTAGTATAAACGGGTTGGATCAGCCCCAGCATTTT.

CDR3 DNA: TGCAGTGCTAGTGGGACTAGCGGGTCCACGTACGAGCAGTACTTC. Its protein is CSASGTSGSTYEQYF. This chain connects TRBV20-1 to TRBJ2-7, with TRBD2 matching 12 bases. Germline CDR1 and CDR2: DFQATT and SNEGSKA (reference sequence). CDR3 size: 15 residues. Unmatched junction bases numbered 7, after V lost 3 bases and J lost 4 bases.

The chain links TRBV7-2 to TRBJ2-3, with TRBD2 matching 12 bases. J was trimmed by 5 bases and V by 2 bases; bases with no gene match: 5. The CDR3 has 16 amino acids. The germline gives CDR1 SGHTA, CDR2 FQGNSA. The CDR3 nucleotides read TGTGCCAGCAGCTTATCTAGCGGGGGGGCAGGAGATACGCAGTATTTT. Protein product: CASSLSSGGAGDTQYF. The full variable domain, completed using reference TRBV7-2 and TRBJ2-3, is GAGVSQSPSNKVTEKGKDVELRCDPISGHTALYWYRQSLGQGLEFLIYFQGNSAPDKSGLPSDRFSAERTGGSVSTLTIQRTQQEDSAVYLCASSLSSGGAGDTQYFGPGTRLTVL.

The J gene is TRBJ1-2, the V gene TRBV3-1 (or the pseudogene TRBV3-2), with D perhaps TRBD1 (5 bases). This CDR3 comprises 15 residues. V shed 0 bases and J shed 8 bases, with 16 bases lying between them. Per the germline V gene, CDR1 is LGHDT and CDR2 is YNNKEL (reference sequence). The CDR3 loop is CASSQDNFRVWGYTF. The CDR3 DNA reads as TGTGCCAGCAGCCAAGACAATTTCAGGGTCTGGGGCTACACCTTC.

The chain is built from TRBV5-1 and TRBJ1-2; 7 bases fit TRBD1. Trimming cost V 4 bases and J 0 bases; bases outside gene matches: 3. The V gene's germline CDR1 is SGHRS and CDR2 YFSETQ. The CDR3 runs 14 residues. The CDR3 protein is CASSTTGSNYGYTF. CDR3 nucleotides: TGCGCCAGCAGCACGACAGGGTCTAACTATGGCTACACCTTC.

V is TRBV5-4 and J is TRBJ1-1; D call uncertain. Germline V gene sequence: CDR1 SGHNT, CDR2 YYREEE (reference sequence). This CDR3 is built from 12 residues. The V and J ends lost 4 bases and 11 bases respectively, with 15 bases between them. The CDR3 sequence: CASSQTKGGAFF. The CDR3 region has the DNA TGTGCCAGCAGCCAGACCAAGGGAGGCGCTTTCTTT. Full variable domain (rest looked up from reference TRBV5-4 and TRBJ1-1): ETGVTQSPTHLIKTRGQQVTLRCSSQSGHNTVSWYQQALGQGPQFIFQYYREEENGRGNFPPRFSGLQFPNYSSELNVNALELDDSALYLCASSQTKGGAFFGQGTRLTVV.

This clone came up a few times. The chain combines TRBV19 with TRBJ1-5, with TRBD1 matching over 9 bases. Per germline, CDR1 LNHDA and CDR2 SQIVND (reference sequence). Trimming cost V 5 bases and J 4 bases; bases outside gene matches: 6. The CDR3 sequence is 15 residues long. CDR3 loop: CASSPHRGQNQPQHF. DNA for the CDR3: TGTGCCAGTAGTCCCCACAGGGGGCAGAATCAGCCCCAGCATTTT.

This rearrangement joins TRBV5-6 to TRBJ2-7; the match to TRBD2 covers 7 bases. This CDR3 is 17 amino acids long. CDR1 is SGHDT, CDR2 YYEEEE, per germline. With V trimmed by 0 bases and J by 7 bases, 16 bases remained unmatched. The CDR3 loop is CASSLAYRTSAVGEQYF. The CDR3 DNA follows: TGTGCCAGCAGCTTGGCCTATAGAACTAGCGCCGTCGGTGAGCAGTACTTC. Using reference TRBV5-6 and TRBJ2-7 for the parts outside the CDR3, the full variable domain is DAGVTQSPTHLIKTRGQQVTLRCSPKSGHDTVSWYQQALGQGPQFIFQYYEEEERQRGNFPDRFSGHQFPNYSSELNVNALLLGDSALYLCASSLAYRTSAVGEQYFGPGTRLTVT.

This clone is a singleton in its sample. CDR3 loop: CASSLGAGMNTEAFF. The CDR3 DNA reads TGTGCCAGCAGCTTAGGGGCCGGTATGAACACTGAAGCTTTCTTT. The chain recombines TRBV11-2 with TRBJ1-1; D uncertain. The CDR3 length is 15 residues. Trimming took 1 base from V and 0 from J, leaving 9 bases between them. Looked up from germline, CDR1 is SGHAT and CDR2 is FQNNGV.

The J gene is TRBJ2-1, the V gene TRBV7-9; 7 nucleotides match TRBD1. The CDR3 spans 13 residues. Germline CDR1 SEHNR, CDR2 FQNEAQ (reference sequence). The J segment lost 10 bases and the V segment lost 4 bases, leaving 7 bases of the junction unmatched. CDR3 amino acids: CASSSTGAQEQFF. The CDR3 nucleotides read TGTGCCAGCAGCTCAACAGGGGCACAGGAGCAGTTCTTC. Supplemented by reference TRBV7-9 and TRBJ2-1, the full variable domain reads DTGVSQNPRHKITKRGQNVTFRCDPISEHNRLYWYRQTLGQGPEFLTYFQNEAQLEKSRLLSDRFSAERPKGSFSTLEIQRTEQGDSAMYLCASSSTGAQEQFFGPGTRLTVL.

The chain carries TRBV6-5 and TRBJ2-7, with 8 bases fitting TRBD1. Germline lookup yields CDR1 MNHEY and CDR2 SVGAGI. V lost 1 base and J lost 5; bases outside the gene matches: 7. This CDR3 is 15 amino acids long. CDR3 region: CASSYYQGASNEQYF. DNA for the CDR3: TGTGCCAGCAGTTACTATCAGGGGGCGTCAAACGAGCAGTACTTC.

The J gene is TRBJ1-1, the V gene TRBV5-8; a weak D match, TRBD1 (6 bases). Trimming cost V 9 bases and J 4 bases, with 22 bases left between them. Germline loops: CDR1 SGHTS, CDR2 YDEGEE. This CDR3 region has 15 residues. The CDR3 nucleotides are TGTGCCACCACGGATGGGGGGGCGCGGGTCACTGAAGCTTTCTTT. Encoded protein: CATTDGGARVTEAFF.